These 15 T cell receptor beta chains were sequenced from one sample in a study of blood T cell repertoires in COVID-19. The repertoire was sequenced with immunoSEQ multiplex PCR; TCRdb's copy has only in-frame clones and lacks some. The sample yields approximately 230,000 clones, 86% seen once. Sequenced material: peripheral blood. These receptors were collected from a man aged 25-45 years who had recovered from COVID-19.

This chain links TRBV7-9 with TRBJ1-2, with 10 bases fitting TRBD1. In germline, CDR1 is SEHNR, CDR2 FQNEAQ (reference sequence). The CDR3 runs to 14 residues. The junction had 8 bases not matched to a gene; V was cut back by 6 bases and J by 7 bases. The CDR3 coding sequence is TGTGCCAGCAGTCGGGACAGGGGCTACAGTGGCTACACCTTC. Translating gives CASSRDRGYSGYTF.

Turning to this clone: A junction boundary mismatches the germline segment, possibly from a read error. The CDR3 is CASSSKPFALEDF. For the CDR3, the DNA is TGTGCCAGCAGCTCCAAACCCTTTGCGCTGGAGGATTTT. V and J are TRBV7-9 and TRBJ2-3; weak D call: TRBD2 (5 bases). Germline loops: CDR1 SEHNR, CDR2 FQNEAQ (reference sequence). This CDR3 has 13 amino acids.

This chain uses TRBV5-4 with TRBJ1-5; D is possibly TRBD1 (5 bases). Germline V gene data show CDR1 as SGHNT and CDR2 as YYREEE (reference sequence). This CDR3 has 15 residues. Trimming took off 0 bases at V and 4 bases at J, with 11 bases between the two ends. The CDR3 protein is CASSLGTMANQPQHF. CDR3 nucleotide sequence: TGTGCCAGCAGCTTGGGGACAATGGCTAATCAGCCCCAGCATTTT.

The genes are TRBV9 and TRBJ2-1; 7 bases are shared with TRBD1. The V and J ends lost 0 bases and 0 bases, in that order; junction bases with no gene match: 9. The CDR3 is made up of 18 amino acids. From germline, CDR1 is SGDLS and CDR2 YYNGEE. The CDR3 sequence: CASSVAGEGAGSYNEQFF. The CDR3, as DNA: TGTGCCAGCAGCGTAGCCGGAGAGGGGGCGGGCTCCTACAATGAGCAGTTCTTC.

V usage is TRBV7-8 and J usage is TRBJ1-2, with D perhaps matching TRBD1 (6 bases). This CDR3 has 18 residues. V was trimmed by 5 bases and J by 1 base, leaving 23 bases between them. Germline CDR1 reads SGHVS; CDR2 reads FQNEAQ. CDR3 nucleotides: TGTGCCAGCAGCCCGGCGGGCAGGGGCGCGTATGGTAACTATGGCTACACCTTC. This encodes CASSPAGRGAYGNYGYTF.

This clone has a single count. The rearrangement joins TRBV5-1 to TRBJ2-2; D remains ambiguous. Trimming left V 0 bases short and J 4 bases short, with 4 bases between. The germline CDR1 and CDR2 sequences are SGHRS and YFSETQ. This CDR3 contains 13 residues. In nucleotides, the CDR3 is TGCGCCAGCAGCTTGGACAGCACCGGGGAGCTGTTTTTT. Its translation: CASSLDSTGELFF. Full variable domain (outside the CDR3, taken from reference TRBV5-1 and TRBJ2-2): KAGVTQTPRYLIKTRGQQVTLSCSPISGHRSVSWYQQTPGQGLQFLFEYFSETQRNKGNFPGRFSGRQFSNSRSEMNVSTLELGDSALYLCASSLDSTGELFFGEGSRLTVL.

V and J are TRBV2 and TRBJ1-5, with D perhaps matching TRBD1 (5 bases). With 2 bases removed from V and 2 bases from J, the gap between germline ends came to 13 bases. CDR1 is SNHLY, CDR2 FYNNEI, per germline. The length of the CDR3 is 16 residues. The CDR3 DNA reads TGTGCCAGCAGTGAATTTCTGGGGGGAGGCAATCAGCCCCAGCATTTT. Protein sequence: CASSEFLGGGNQPQHF.

This clone showed up just a few times. The CDR3 DNA follows: TGTGCCAGCAGCTGGATTACAGGGATGGGTGAAAAACTGTTTTTT. Translated: CASSWITGMGEKLFF. The chain uses TRBV7-2 and TRBJ1-4; tentative D call: TRBD1 (6 bases). The V gene's germline CDR1 is SGHTA and CDR2 FQGNSA. V was cut by 4 bases and J by 7 bases, with 16 bases left in between. The CDR3 has 15 amino acids.

The chain employs TRBV19 and TRBJ2-7; weak D call: TRBD2 (6 bases). Germline V lookup: CDR1 LNHDA, CDR2 SQIVND (reference sequence). Trimming took 4 bases from V and 3 from J, leaving 13 bases between them. The length of the CDR3 is 14 residues. CDR3 protein: CASSRGQGLYEQYF. DNA of the CDR3: TGTGCCAGTAGTAGAGGGCAGGGACTCTACGAGCAGTACTTC. The full variable domain, its missing parts supplied by reference TRBV19 and TRBJ2-7, is DGGITQSPKYLFRKEGQNVTLSCEQNLNHDAMYWYRQDPGQGLRLIYYSQIVNDFQKGDIAEGYSVSREKKESFPLTVTSAQKNPTAFYLCASSRGQGLYEQYFGPGTRLTVT.

J is TRBJ2-3 and V is TRBV7-2; 8 bases are shared with TRBD2. The CDR3 covers 15 residues. The trim removed 2 bases at V and 6 bases at J, leaving 7 bases unmatched. Germline values: CDR1 SGHTA, CDR2 FQGNSA. The CDR3 DNA reads TGTGCCAGCAGCTTAACGCGGGGGGCAGGTGATACGCAGTATTTT. Its protein product is CASSLTRGAGDTQYF.

The chain recombines TRBV6-5 with TRBJ2-1; possibly TRBD1 for D (6 bases). This CDR3 has 15 amino acids. The germline gives CDR1 MNHEY, CDR2 SVGAGI. V lost 0 bases and J lost 4, with 10 bases in between. This CDR3 reads CASSYSRTAYNEQFF. CDR3 sequence (DNA): TGTGCCAGCAGTTACTCCCGGACAGCGTACAATGAGCAGTTCTTC.

The V call is TRBV5-4, the J call TRBJ2-7, with 10 bases lining up with TRBD1. This CDR3 has 15 amino acids. V was pared by 0 bases and J by 3 bases, with 3 bases of the junction left unmatched. The germline CDR1 and CDR2 sequences are SGHNT and YYREEE (reference sequence). The CDR3 here is CASSLAGTGDYEQYF. CDR3 nucleotide sequence: TGTGCCAGCAGCTTGGCCGGGACAGGGGACTACGAGCAGTACTTC.

V and J are TRBV6-5 and TRBJ1-6; 8 nucleotides line up with TRBD1. V trimming: 0 bases; J trimming: 8 bases; junction bases outside the gene matches: 3. CDR3 size: 15 residues. From germline, CDR1 is MNHEY and CDR2 SVGAGI. CDR3 coding DNA: TGTGCCAGCAGTTACTCGACAGGGGCGGATTCACCCCTCCACTTT. Translating it yields CASSYSTGADSPLHF.

The J gene is TRBJ2-3, the V gene TRBV5-1; D unresolved. Germline V lookup: CDR1 SGHRS, CDR2 YFSETQ. Trimming cost V 7 bases and J 0 bases, with 9 bases left between them. This CDR3 comprises 13 residues. CDR3 bases: TGCGCCAGCGGCGGCCTAAGCACAGATACGCAGTATTTT. Protein product: CASGGLSTDTQYF.

The chain joins TRBV7-6 to TRBJ2-1; 11 bases align to TRBD2. The CDR3 covers 14 residues. The V segment lost 8 bases and the J segment 2 bases; nucleotides outside the gene matches: 2. Per the germline V gene, CDR1 is SGHVS and CDR2 is FNYEAQ. This CDR3 is CASGSGGAYNEQFF. CDR3 nucleotide sequence: TGTGCCAGCGGTAGCGGGGGGGCCTACAATGAGCAGTTCTTC.